The entry below describes one T cell receptor (beta chain). Assay used: immunoSEQ multiplex PCR; TCRdb lists only in-frame clones, some missing. The data contain about 36,000 clones, 60% to 80% of them seen just once; the ten biggest clones take up about 19%. This specimen belongs to a study of OX40 agonist ivuxolimab in advanced cancers. The overall study: Dose-escalation patients' cancers were hepatocellular carcinoma, melanoma, renal cell or head and neck cancer.

V was pared by 0 bases and J by 4 bases, with 7 bases of the junction left unmatched. Germline CDR1 MGHRA, CDR2 YSYEKL. This CDR3 is built from 16 residues. This TCR was recovered from an adult with an advanced solid tumor such as melanoma, head and neck, liver or kidney cancer. The source was CD4+ or CD8+ T cells sorted from blood, collected in a trial of the OX40 agonist ivuxolimab. The chain uses TRBV4-1 and TRBJ2-7, with TRBD1 matching over 9 bases. The CDR3 nucleotides read TGCGCCAGCAGCCAAGATAGAGGACAGGGGATTTACGAGCAGTACTTC. Protein product: CASSQDRGQGIYEQYF.